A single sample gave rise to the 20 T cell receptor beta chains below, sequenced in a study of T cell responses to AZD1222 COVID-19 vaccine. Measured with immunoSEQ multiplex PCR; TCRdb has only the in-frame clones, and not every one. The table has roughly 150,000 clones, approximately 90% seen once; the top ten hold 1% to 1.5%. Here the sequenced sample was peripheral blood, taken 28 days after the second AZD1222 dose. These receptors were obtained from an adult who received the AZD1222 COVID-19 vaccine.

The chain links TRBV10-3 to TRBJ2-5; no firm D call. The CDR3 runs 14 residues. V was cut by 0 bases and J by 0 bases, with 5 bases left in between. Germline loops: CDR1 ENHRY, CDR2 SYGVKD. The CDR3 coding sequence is TGTGCCATCAGTGAGTCCCGCAACCAAGAGACCCAGTACTTC. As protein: CAISESRNQETQYF.

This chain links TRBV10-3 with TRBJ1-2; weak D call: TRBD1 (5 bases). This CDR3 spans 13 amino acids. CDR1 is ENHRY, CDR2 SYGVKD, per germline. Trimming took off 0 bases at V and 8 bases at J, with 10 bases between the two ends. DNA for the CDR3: TGTGCCATCAGTGAGTCGTGGGGCGACGGCTACACCTTC. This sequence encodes CAISESWGDGYTF.

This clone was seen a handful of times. The CDR3: CASSEKVGGNYGYTF. DNA for the CDR3: TGTGCCAGCAGCGAAAAGGTGGGCGGAAACTATGGCTACACCTTC. The chain joins TRBV7-2 to TRBJ1-2, with D unclear. Germline V gene sequence: CDR1 SGHTA, CDR2 FQGNSA. V lost 5 bases and J 2 bases, leaving 15 bases between the germline ends. The CDR3 sequence is 15 residues long.

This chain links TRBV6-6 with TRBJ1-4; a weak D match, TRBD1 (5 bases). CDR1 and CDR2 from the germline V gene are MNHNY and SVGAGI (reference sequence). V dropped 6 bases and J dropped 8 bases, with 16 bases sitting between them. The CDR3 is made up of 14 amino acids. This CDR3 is CASSFRDLGEKLFF. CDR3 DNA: TGTGCCAGCAGCTTCCGGGACCTAGGAGAAAAACTGTTTTTT.

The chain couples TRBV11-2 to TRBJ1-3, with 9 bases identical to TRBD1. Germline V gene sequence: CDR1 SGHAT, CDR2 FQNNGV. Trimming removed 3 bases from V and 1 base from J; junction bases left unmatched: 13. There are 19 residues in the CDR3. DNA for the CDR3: TGTGCCAGCAGCTTGGGTGGGACAGGGTTAGGGCCTTCTGGAAACACCATATATTTT. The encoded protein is CASSLGGTGLGPSGNTIYF.

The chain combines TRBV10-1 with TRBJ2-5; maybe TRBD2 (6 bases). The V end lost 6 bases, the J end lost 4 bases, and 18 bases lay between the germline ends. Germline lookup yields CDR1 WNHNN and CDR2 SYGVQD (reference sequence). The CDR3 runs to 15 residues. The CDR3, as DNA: TGCGCCAGCAGCGCGCTTCGTCAACTAGCAGAGACCCAGTACTTC. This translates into CASSALRQLAETQYF.

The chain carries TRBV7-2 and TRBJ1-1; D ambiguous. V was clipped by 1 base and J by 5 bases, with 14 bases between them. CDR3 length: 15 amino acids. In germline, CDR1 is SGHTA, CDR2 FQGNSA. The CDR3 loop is CASSLVWGSETEAFF. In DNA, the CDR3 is TGTGCCAGCAGCTTAGTCTGGGGTTCTGAGACTGAAGCTTTCTTT.

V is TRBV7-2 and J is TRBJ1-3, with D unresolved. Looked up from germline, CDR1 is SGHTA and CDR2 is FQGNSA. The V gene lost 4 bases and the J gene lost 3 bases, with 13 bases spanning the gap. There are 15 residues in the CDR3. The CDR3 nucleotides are TGTGCCAGCAGCTCCCAGGTCGGGGATGGAAACACCATATATTTT. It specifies CASSSQVGDGNTIYF.

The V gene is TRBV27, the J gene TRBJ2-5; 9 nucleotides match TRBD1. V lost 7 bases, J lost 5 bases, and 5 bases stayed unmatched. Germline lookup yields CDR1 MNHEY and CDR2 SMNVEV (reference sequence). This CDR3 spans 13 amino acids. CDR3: CASTTGGHETQYF. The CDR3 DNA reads TGTGCCAGCACTACAGGGGGCCATGAGACCCAGTACTTC.

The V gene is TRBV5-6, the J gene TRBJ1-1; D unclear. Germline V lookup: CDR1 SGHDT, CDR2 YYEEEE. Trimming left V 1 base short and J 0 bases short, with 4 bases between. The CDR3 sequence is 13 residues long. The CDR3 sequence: CASSLRLNTEAFF. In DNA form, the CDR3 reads TGTGCCAGCAGCTTGAGGCTGAACACTGAAGCTTTCTTT.

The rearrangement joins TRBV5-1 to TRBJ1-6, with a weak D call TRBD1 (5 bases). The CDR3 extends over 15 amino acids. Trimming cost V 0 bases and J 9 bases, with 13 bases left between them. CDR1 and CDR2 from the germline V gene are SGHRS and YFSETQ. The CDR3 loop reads CASSLEGDLSSPLHF. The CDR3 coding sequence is TGCGCCAGCAGCTTGGAAGGGGATCTGAGTTCACCCCTCCACTTT.

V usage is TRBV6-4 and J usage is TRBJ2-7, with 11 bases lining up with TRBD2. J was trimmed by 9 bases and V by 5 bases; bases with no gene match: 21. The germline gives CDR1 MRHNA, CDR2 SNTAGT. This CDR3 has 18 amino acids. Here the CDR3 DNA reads TGTGCCAGCAGTACGCCCCTCGAACTAGCGGGAGTTCACGCTGGGCAGTACTTC. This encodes CASSTPLELAGVHAGQYF.

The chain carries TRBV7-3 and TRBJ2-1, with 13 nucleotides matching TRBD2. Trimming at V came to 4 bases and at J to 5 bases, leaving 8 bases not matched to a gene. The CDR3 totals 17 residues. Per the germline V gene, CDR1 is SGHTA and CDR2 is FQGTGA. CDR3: CASSSPLAGGRNNEQFF. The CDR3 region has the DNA TGTGCCAGCAGCTCTCCACTAGCGGGAGGGAGGAACAATGAGCAGTTCTTC.

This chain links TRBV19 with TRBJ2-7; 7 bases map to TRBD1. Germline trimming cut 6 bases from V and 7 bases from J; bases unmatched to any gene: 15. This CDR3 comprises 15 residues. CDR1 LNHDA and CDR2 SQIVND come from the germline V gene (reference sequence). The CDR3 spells CASRIQGMGSWEQYF. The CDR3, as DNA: TGTGCCAGTAGGATACAGGGGATGGGATCATGGGAGCAGTACTTC.

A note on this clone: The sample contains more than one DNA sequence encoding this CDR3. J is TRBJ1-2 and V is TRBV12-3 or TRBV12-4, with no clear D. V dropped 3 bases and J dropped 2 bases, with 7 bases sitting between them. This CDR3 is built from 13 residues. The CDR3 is CASSLNRNYGYTF. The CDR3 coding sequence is TGTGCCAGCAGTTTGAACAGAAACTATGGCTACACCTTC.

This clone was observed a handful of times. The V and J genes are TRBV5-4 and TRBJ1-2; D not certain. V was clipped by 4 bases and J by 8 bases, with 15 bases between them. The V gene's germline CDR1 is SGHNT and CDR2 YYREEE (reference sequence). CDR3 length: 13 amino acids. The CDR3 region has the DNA TGTGCCAGCAGCCCACAAAACGATGGAGGCTACACCTTC. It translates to CASSPQNDGGYTF.

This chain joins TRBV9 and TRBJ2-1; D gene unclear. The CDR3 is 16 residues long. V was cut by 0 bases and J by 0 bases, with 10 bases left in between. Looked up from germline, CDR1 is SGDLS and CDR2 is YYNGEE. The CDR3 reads CASSVAASSSYNEQFF. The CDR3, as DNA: TGTGCCAGCAGCGTAGCGGCGTCTAGCTCCTACAATGAGCAGTTCTTC.

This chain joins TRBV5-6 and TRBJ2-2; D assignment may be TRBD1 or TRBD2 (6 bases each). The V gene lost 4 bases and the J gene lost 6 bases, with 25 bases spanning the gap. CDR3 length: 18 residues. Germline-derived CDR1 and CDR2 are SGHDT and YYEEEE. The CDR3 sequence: CASSLQGSATSRAGELFF. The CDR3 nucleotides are TGTGCCAGCAGCCTACAGGGTTCTGCGACTAGTAGGGCCGGGGAGCTGTTTTTT. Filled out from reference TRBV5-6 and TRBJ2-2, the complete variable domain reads DAGVTQSPTHLIKTRGQQVTLRCSPKSGHDTVSWYQQALGQGPQFIFQYYEEEERQRGNFPDRFSGHQFPNYSSELNVNALLLGDSALYLCASSLQGSATSRAGELFFGEGSRLTVL.

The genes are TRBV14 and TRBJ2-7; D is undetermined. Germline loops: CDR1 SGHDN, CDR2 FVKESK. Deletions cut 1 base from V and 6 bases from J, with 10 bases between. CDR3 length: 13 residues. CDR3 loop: CASSQAQRSEQYF. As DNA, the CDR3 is TGTGCCAGCAGCCAAGCTCAACGGTCCGAGCAGTACTTC.

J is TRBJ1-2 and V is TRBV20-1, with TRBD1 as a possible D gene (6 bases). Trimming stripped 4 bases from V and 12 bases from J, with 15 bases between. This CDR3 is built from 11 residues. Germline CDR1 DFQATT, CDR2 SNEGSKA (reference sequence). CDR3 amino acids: CSAIGGQDHTF. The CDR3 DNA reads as TGCAGTGCTATAGGGGGACAAGATCACACCTTC.